This T cell receptor beta chain was recorded in a study of shared clonotypes between healthy human individuals (TCRdb year 2020). Concerning the study at large: The cohort comprised a couple of women and a few men aged 18 to 49 years. Different laboratories and diverse techniques were used to prepare libraries and sequence TCR repertoires, to increase sequencing depth and limit assay-specific biases. For each donor, three plates each were used for CD4 naive and CD4 memory, two plates were used for CD8 naive, and one plate was used for CD8 memory. Blood TCR repertoires of roughly five healthy adults were deeply sequenced to estimate repertoire size and the extent of clonotype sharing between individuals. Per donor, leukapheresis produced somewhere between about 0.94 and 9 billion PBMCs.

Including cysteine and phenylalanine, the CDR3 has 14 amino acids. The read is trimmed to its CDR3 DNA, 42 bases read in frame from base 1. The germline V gene provides CDR1 SQVTM and CDR2 ANQGSEA. V sheds 3 bases and J sheds 3 bases, leaving 15 bases between their ends. Broad study findings and their caveats: Pairwise subsampling indicated that sequencing depth was expected to affect the degree of clonotype sharing among donors. Estimated clonotype richness was generally larger for naive than for memory subsets. Sharing across a few donors was observed for about 5% of naive CD4, over 3% of naive CD8, roughly 2.3% of memory CD4, and about 0.4% of memory CD8 clonotypes. Because the study included a small number of donors, the genetic and exposure-history diversity represented was limited. Compared with non-shared clonotypes, the clonotypes found in all four sorted-subset donors had higher generation probabilities. Sampling was limited to blood, and TCR repertoires in tissue likely differ from TCR repertoires in blood. Even with the large sequencing depth, rarefaction of the sorted-subset datasets indicated that sequencing was incomplete.

Healthy HIV-negative adults with no recently reported acute infections or vaccinations were included as donors. All donors were Caucasian adults living in Nashville, Tennessee, USA. Magnetic negative selection was used to enrich CD4+ T cells, after which naive cells were positively selected on CD45RA and the negative fraction became the memory subset. Blood was obtained by leukapheresis, after which PBMCs were separated by Ficoll-Histopaque density gradient centrifugation and cryopreserved in liquid nitrogen vapor phase. Purity and quantity of every magnetically sorted T cell population were checked by analytical flow cytometry. Genomic DNA was isolated from every sorted fraction and measured by UV absorbance on a Nanodrop 2000c. TCR CDR3 regions were amplified from genomic DNA by multiplex PCR using the deep immunoSEQ assay. Extracted genomic DNA from each cell subset was spread evenly across all wells of several immunoSEQ 96-well plates, with each plate serving as a replicate. For sorted subsets, roughly 200 ng genomic DNA, equal to 25,000 to 35,000 T cell genomes, was loaded into each replicate PCR. Purified libraries were measured with a Qubit 3.0 fluorometer, size-checked on a Bioanalyzer 2100, and measured again with the KAPA Library Quantification kit. Each immunoSEQ 96-well plate was sequenced on its own single-read 150-cycle Illumina NextSeq 550 flow cell. The source study handled its data this way. Because the immunoSEQ output included only junctional sequences and no quality scores, the filtering could not be the same as the filtering used for full-length reads. Sequences were annotated with PyIR, a Python wrapper for IgBLAST v1.9, and V/J genes and CDR3 were assigned using IMGT germline references. Reads were removed for weak V/J assignments (E-value above 1e-6), missing CDR3, stop codons, out-of-frame junctions, or ambiguous translated residues. V3J clonotypes were defined as sequences sharing an identical inferred V gene, J gene, and CDR3 amino acid sequence. Percentage overlap between repertoires was calculated by dividing the number of shared unique clonotypes by the size of the smaller repertoire. Richness of each repertoire was evaluated using RTK rarefaction, the Chao1 estimator, and Recon v2.1 estimates of unobserved clonotypes. For all TCRbeta clonotypes obtained by the gDNA method from a few donors, generation probabilities were computed with OLGA. Here the immuneACCESS table is served through TCRdb, limited to in-frame sequences with V and J called. Missing clones are a known gap in these copies; in checked studies unresolved V genes cover under half, and the rest lacks a known reason. V, J and clone size derive from that table, while D and trimming were established from the DNA sequence. For this sample there are 2 million to 2.5 million clones; about 90% appear just once. The ten largest clones take up around 0.35% of the sample.

In the case of this clone: The antigen it recognizes is unknown. The record has no base qualities; no much larger clone is one base away.

The V and J genes are TRBV29-1 and TRBJ2-7, with TRBD2 tentatively as D gene (6 bases match). The TCR originated in a man aged 18 to 29 in good health. Some clones in this sample may be carry-over from other donors' samples. What was sequenced was naive CD4+ T cells from PBMCs. This specimen's cell subset or site label, per the study, means: CD45RA+ positively selected. The CDR3 has the sequence CSVETTLGGYEQYF. The base sequence is TGCAGCGTTGAGACGACCCTGGGAGGCTACGAGCAGTACTTC.